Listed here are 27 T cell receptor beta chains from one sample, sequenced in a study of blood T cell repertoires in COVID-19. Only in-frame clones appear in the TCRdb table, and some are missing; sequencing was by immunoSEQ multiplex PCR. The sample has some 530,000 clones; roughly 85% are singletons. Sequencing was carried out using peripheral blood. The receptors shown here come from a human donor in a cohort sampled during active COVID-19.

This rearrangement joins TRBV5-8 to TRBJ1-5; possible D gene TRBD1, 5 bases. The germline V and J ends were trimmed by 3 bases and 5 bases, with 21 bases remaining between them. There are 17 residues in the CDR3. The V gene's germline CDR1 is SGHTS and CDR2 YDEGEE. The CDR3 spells CASSSYTNRDWHQPQHF. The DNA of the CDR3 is TGTGCCAGCAGCTCCTACACAAACCGGGACTGGCATCAGCCCCAGCATTTT. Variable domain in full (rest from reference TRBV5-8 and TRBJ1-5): EAGVTQSPTHLIKTRGQQATLRCSPISGHTSVYWYQQALGLGLQFLLWYDEGEERNRGNFPPRFSGRQFPNYSSELNVNALELEDSALYLCASSSYTNRDWHQPQHFGDGTRLSIL.

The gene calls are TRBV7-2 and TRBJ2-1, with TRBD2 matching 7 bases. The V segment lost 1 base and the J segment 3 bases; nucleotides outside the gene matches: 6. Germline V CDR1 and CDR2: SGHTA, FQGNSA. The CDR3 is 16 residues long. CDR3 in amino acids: CASSLVGGGSYNEQFF. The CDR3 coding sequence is TGTGCCAGCAGCTTAGTTGGGGGGGGAAGCTACAATGAGCAGTTCTTC.

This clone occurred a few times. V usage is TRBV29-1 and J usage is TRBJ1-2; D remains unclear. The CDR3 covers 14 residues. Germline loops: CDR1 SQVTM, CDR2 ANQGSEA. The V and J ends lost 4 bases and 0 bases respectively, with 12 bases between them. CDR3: CSVAAHDSNYGYTF. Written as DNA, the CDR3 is TGCAGCGTTGCCGCCCATGACTCTAACTATGGCTACACCTTC.

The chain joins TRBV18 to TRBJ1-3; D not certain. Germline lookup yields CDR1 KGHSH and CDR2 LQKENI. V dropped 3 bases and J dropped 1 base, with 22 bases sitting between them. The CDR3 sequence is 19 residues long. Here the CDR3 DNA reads TGTGCCAGCTCACCCTACTGGGTCGGGGAAGATGGGTCTGGAAACACCATATATTTT. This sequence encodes CASSPYWVGEDGSGNTIYF.

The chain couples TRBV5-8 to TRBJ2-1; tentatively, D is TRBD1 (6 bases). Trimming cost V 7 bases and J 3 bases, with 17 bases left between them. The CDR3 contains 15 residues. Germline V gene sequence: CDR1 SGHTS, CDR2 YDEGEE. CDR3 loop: CASRGRDTSYNEQFF. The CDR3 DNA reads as TGTGCCAGCCGGGGTCGGGACACTAGCTACAATGAGCAGTTCTTC. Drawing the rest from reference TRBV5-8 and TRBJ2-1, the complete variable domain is EAGVTQSPTHLIKTRGQQATLRCSPISGHTSVYWYQQALGLGLQFLLWYDEGEERNRGNFPPRFSGRQFPNYSSELNVNALELEDSALYLCASRGRDTSYNEQFFGPGTRLTVL.

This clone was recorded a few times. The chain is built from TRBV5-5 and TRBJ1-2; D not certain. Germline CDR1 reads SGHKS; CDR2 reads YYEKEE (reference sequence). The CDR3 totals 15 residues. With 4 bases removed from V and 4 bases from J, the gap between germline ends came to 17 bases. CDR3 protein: CASSPSPGGPYGYTF. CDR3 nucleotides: TGTGCCAGCAGCCCTAGCCCGGGCGGACCCTATGGCTACACCTTC. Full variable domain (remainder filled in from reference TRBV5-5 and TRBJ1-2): DAGVTQSPTHLIKTRGQQVTLRCSPISGHKSVSWYQQVLGQGPQFIFQYYEKEERGRGNFPDRFSARQFPNYSSELNVNALLLGDSALYLCASSPSPGGPYGYTFGSGTRLTVV.

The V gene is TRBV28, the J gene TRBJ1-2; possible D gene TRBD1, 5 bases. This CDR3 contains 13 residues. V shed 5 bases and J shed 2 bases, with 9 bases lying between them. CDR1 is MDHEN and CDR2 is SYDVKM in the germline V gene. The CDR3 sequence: CASSRDRNYGYTF. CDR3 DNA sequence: TGTGCCAGCAGTCGCGACAGAAACTATGGCTACACCTTC.

This CDR3 reads CASSPKGPGGTYGYTF. In DNA, the CDR3 is TGTGCCAGCAGCCCCAAGGGTCCAGGGGGGACCTATGGCTACACCTTC. This chain joins TRBV3-1 (or the pseudogene TRBV3-2) and TRBJ1-2; 7 nucleotides agree with TRBD1. Losses at the gene ends were 4 bases for V and 4 bases for J; bases not matched to a gene: 12. The germline V gene encodes CDR1 LGHDT and CDR2 YNNKEL (reference sequence). The CDR3 spans 16 residues.

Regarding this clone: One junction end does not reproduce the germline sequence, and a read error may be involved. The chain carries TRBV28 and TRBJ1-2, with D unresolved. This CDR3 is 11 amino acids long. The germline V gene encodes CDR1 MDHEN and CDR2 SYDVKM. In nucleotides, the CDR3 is TGTGCCAGCAGTTTTTCGACAACCCCGCACTTC. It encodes CASSFSTTPHF.

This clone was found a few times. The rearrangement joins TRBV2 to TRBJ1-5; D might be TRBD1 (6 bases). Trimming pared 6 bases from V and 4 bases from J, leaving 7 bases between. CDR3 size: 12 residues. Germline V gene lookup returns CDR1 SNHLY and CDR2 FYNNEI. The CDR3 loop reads CASRDSNQPQHF. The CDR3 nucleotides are TGTGCCAGCAGGGACAGTAATCAGCCCCAGCATTTT. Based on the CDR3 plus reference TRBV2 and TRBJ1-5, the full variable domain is EPEVTQTPSHQVTQMGQEVILRCVPISNHLYFYWYRQILGQKVEFLVSFYNNEISEKSEIFDDQFSVERPDGSNFTLKIRSTKLEDSAMYFCASRDSNQPQHFGDGTRLSIL.

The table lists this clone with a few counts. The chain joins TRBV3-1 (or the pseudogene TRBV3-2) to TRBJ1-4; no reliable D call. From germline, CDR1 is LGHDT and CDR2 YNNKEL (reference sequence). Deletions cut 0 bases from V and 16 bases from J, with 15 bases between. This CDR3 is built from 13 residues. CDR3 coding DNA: TGTGCCAGCAGCCAAGAGGGTAGGACTCGGACGTTTTTT. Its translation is CASSQEGRTRTFF.

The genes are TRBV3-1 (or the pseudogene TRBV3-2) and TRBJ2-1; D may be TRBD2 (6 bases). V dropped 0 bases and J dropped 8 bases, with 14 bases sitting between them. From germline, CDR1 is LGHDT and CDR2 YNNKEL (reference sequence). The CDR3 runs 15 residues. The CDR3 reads CASSQDRVTGDEQFF. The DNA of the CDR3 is TGTGCCAGCAGCCAAGATCGAGTCACGGGAGATGAGCAGTTCTTC.

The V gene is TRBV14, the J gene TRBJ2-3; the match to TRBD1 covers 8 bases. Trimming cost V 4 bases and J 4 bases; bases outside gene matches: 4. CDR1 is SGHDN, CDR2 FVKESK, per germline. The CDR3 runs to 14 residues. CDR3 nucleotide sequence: TGTGCCAGCAGCCGGGGACAGGTACCAGATACGCAGTATTTT. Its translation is CASSRGQVPDTQYF.

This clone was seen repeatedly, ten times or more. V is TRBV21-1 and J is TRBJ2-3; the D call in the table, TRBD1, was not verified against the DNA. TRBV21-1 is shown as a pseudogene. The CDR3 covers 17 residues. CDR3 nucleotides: TGTGCCAGCAGCCTAGCAAAGGGGCAGGGGTGGGTAGATACGCAGTATTTT. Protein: CASSLAKGQGWVDTQYF.

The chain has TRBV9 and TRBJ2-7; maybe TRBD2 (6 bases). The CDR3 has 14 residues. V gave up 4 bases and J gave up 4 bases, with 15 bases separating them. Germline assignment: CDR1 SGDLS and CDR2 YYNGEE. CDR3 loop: CASSPGESSYEQYF. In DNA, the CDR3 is TGTGCCAGCAGCCCGGGGGAGAGTAGTTACGAGCAGTACTTC.

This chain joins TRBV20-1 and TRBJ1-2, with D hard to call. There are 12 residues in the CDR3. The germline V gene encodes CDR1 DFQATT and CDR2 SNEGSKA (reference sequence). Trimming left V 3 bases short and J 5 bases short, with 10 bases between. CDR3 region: CSASATSYGYTF. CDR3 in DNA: TGCAGTGCTAGTGCTACCTCTTATGGCTACACCTTC.

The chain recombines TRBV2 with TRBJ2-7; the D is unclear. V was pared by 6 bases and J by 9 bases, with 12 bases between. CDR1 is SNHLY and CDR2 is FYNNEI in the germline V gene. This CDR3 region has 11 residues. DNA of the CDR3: TGTGCCAGCAGCCCCTTGGGCGTGCAGTACTTC. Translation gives CASSPLGVQYF.

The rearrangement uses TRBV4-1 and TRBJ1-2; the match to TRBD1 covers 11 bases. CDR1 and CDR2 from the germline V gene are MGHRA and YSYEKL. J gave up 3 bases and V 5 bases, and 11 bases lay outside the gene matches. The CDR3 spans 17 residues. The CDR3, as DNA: TGCGCCAGCAGCACCTCGGACAGGGGGCGCCGGTACTATGGCTACACCTTC. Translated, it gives CASSTSDRGRRYYGYTF.

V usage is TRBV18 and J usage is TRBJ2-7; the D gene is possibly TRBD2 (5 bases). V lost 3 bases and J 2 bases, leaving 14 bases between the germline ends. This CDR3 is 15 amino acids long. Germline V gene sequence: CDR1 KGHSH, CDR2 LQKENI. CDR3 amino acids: CASSPGAGVTYEQYF. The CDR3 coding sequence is TGTGCCAGCTCACCCGGTGCCGGGGTTACCTACGAGCAGTACTTC.

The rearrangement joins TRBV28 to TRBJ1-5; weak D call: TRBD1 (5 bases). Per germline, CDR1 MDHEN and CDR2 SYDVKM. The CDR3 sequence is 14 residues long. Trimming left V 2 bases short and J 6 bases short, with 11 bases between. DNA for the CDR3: TGTGCCAGCAGTTTAGTGGGGGGGGTTCAGCCCCAGCATTTT. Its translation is CASSLVGGVQPQHF.

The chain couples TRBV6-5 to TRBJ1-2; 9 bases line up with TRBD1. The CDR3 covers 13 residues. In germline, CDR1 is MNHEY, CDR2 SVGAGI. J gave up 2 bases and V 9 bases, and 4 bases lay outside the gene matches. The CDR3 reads CASRDRANYGYTF. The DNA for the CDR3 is TGTGCCAGTAGGGACAGGGCAAACTATGGCTACACCTTC.

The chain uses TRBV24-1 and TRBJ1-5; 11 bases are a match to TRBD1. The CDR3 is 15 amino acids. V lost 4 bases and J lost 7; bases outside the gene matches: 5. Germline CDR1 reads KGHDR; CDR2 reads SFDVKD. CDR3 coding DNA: TGTGCCACCAGTGACGGGACAGGGGGTGAACAGCCCCAGCATTTT. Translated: CATSDGTGGEQPQHF.

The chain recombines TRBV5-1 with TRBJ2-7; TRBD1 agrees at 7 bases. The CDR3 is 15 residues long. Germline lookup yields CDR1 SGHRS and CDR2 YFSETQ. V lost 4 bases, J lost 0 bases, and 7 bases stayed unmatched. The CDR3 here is CASSPRQGNSYEQYF. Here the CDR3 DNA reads TGCGCCAGCAGCCCCCGACAGGGTAACTCCTACGAGCAGTACTTC.

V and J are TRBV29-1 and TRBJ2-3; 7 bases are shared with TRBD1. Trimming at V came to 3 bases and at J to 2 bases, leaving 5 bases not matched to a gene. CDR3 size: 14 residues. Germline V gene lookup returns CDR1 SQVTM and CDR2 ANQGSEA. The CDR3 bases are TGCAGCGTTGAGGCGGACAGGTTCACAGATACGCAGTATTTT. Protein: CSVEADRFTDTQYF.

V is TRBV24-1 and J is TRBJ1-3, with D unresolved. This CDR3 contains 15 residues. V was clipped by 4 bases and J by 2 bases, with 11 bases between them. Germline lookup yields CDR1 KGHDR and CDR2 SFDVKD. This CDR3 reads CATSDPTETGNTIYF. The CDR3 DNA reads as TGTGCCACCAGTGACCCGACGGAGACTGGAAACACCATATATTTT.

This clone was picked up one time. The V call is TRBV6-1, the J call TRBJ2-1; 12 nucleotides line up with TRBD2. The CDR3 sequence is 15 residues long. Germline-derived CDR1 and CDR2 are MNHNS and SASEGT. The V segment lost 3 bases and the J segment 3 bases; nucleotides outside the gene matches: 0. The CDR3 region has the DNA TGTGCCAGCAGTGAGACTAGCGGGAGCTACAATGAGCAGTTCTTC. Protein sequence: CASSETSGSYNEQFF.

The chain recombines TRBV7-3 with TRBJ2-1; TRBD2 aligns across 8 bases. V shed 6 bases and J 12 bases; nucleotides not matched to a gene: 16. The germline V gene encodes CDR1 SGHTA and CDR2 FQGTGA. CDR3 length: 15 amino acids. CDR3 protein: CASSVAGTSPYGQFF. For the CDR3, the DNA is TGTGCCAGCAGTGTAGCCGGGACTAGTCCATATGGGCAGTTCTTC. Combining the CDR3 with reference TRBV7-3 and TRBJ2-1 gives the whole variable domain GAGVSQTPSNKVTEKGKYVELRCDPISGHTALYWYRQSLGQGPEFLIYFQGTGAADDSGLPNDRFFAVRPEGSVSTLKIQRTERGDSAVYLCASSVAGTSPYGQFFGPGTRLTVL.